Following are 21 T cell receptor beta chains from one sample sequenced in a study of human T cells and chemical hapten exposure. TCRdb recomputed calls from the RACE reads with MiXCR, one row per CDR3 protein. The sample holds some 360,000 distinct CDR3 sequences, about 5.1% seen once. The sample's time point: pre-sensitization, week 0. Treatment noted: therapeutic diphenylcyclopropenone sensitization with weekly scalp DPC. The sample in question was whole blood, obtained in connection with sensitization to the hapten diphenylcyclopropenone (DPC). These receptors were obtained from a woman aged 50 to 65 with alopecia areata. Some clones in this sample may be carry-over from other donors' samples.

This clonotype was counted only a few times. This rearrangement joins TRBV6-1 to TRBJ2-1, with D perhaps being TRBD1 or TRBD2 (5 bases each). The CDR3 contains 17 residues. Germline V CDR1 and CDR2: MNHNS, SASEGT. Between the trimmed V and J ends, which lost 7 bases and 3 bases, there was a span of 22 bases. The CDR3 region is CASMGTRGGIHYNEQFF. In DNA, the CDR3 is TGTGCCAGCATGGGGACGAGAGGTGGGATCCACTACAATGAGCAGTTCTTC.

This clonotype was counted a few times. J is TRBJ2-2 and V is TRBV3-1; D could derive from TRBD1 or TRBD2 (6 bases each). The V end was cut by 4 bases, the J end by 6 bases, with 12 bases between. This CDR3 has 14 residues. In germline, CDR1 is LGHDT, CDR2 YNNKEL (reference sequence). CDR3 DNA sequence: TGTGCCAGCAGCCCAGGGGCTAGCGCCGGGGAGCTGTTTTTT. This codes for CASSPGASAGELFF. Combining the CDR3 with reference TRBV3-1 and TRBJ2-2 gives the whole variable domain DTAVSQTPKYLVTQMGNDKSIKCEQNLGHDTMYWYKQDSKKFLKIMFSYNNKELIINETVPNRFSPKSPDKAHLNLHINSLELGDSAVYFCASSPGASAGELFFGEGSRLTVL.

This clonotype was observed at least ten times. The chain carries TRBV25-1 and TRBJ2-6; possible D gene TRBD1, 6 bases. Germline loops: CDR1 MGHDK, CDR2 SYGVNS. Trimming left V 4 bases short and J 0 bases short, with 10 bases between. The CDR3 consists of 16 residues. In DNA form, the CDR3 reads TGTGCCAGCAGTGTGGGACAACCCTCTGGGGCCAACGTCCTGACTTTC. Amino acid sequence: CASSVGQPSGANVLTF.

This clonotype has ten or more counts. This chain connects TRBV11-2 to TRBJ2-1; TRBD2 matches 16 bases. Germline V gene lookup returns CDR1 SGHAT and CDR2 FQNNGV. V shed 6 bases, J shed 8 bases, and the junction held 4 bases outside the gene matches. The CDR3 is 15 residues long. The DNA of the CDR3 is TGTGCCAGCAGGGGGACTAGCGGGAGGGCCTATGAGCAGTTCTTC. Amino acids: CASRGTSGRAYEQFF.

As regards this clonotype: This sequence may be a read error, since a much larger clone differs from it by one base. J is TRBJ2-5 and V is TRBV7-2, with TRBD2 matching 11 bases. The ends lost 11 bases at V and 5 bases at J; junction bases unmatched: 7. The CDR3 runs to 13 residues. Germline CDR1 SGHTA, CDR2 FQGNSA. CDR3 bases: TGTGCCGGTAGCGGGAGGGCCGCGGAGACCCAGTACTTC. Protein sequence: CAGSGRAAETQYF.

This clonotype was counted only a few times. This sequence joins TRBV6-2 or TRBV6-3 and TRBJ2-7; maybe TRBD1 (5 bases). CDR1 and CDR2 (germline): MNHEY, SVGEGT. The CDR3 covers 16 residues. V gave up 5 bases and J gave up 3 bases, with 20 bases separating them. Written as DNA, the CDR3 is TGTGCCAGCAGTAGGGGTGCGTCGTTTCTGGACTACGAGCAGTACTTC. Translated: CASSRGASFLDYEQYF.

This clonotype was counted a few times. The chain uses TRBV20-1 and TRBJ1-5, with TRBD1 matching over 7 bases. Losses at the gene ends were 0 bases for V and 6 bases for J; bases not matched to a gene: 11. Per the germline V gene, CDR1 is DFQATT and CDR2 is SNEGSKA (reference sequence). This CDR3 comprises 16 residues. CDR3 sequence: CSARDRQGVRGQPQHF. The CDR3 coding sequence is TGCAGTGCTAGAGATCGGCAGGGGGTGAGGGGTCAGCCCCAGCATTTT.

The chain employs TRBV5-1 and TRBJ1-2; D is ambiguous. Trimming took 0 bases from V and 4 from J, leaving 4 bases between them. This CDR3 region has 12 residues. In germline, CDR1 is SGHRS, CDR2 YFSETQ. CDR3 bases: TGCGCCAGCAGCTTGGACTTCTATGGCTACACCTTC. Its translation: CASSLDFYGYTF.

CDR3 in DNA: TGCAGTGCTTGGACAGGGGATACCTATGGCTACACCTTC. Its translation: CSAWTGDTYGYTF. The rearrangement links TRBV20-1 to TRBJ1-2; 9 bases match TRBD1. Per the germline V gene, CDR1 is DFQATT and CDR2 is SNEGSKA (reference sequence). This CDR3 comprises 13 residues. V dropped 5 bases and J dropped 4; count of bases not matched to a gene: 5.

This clonotype has ten or more counts. The rearrangement joins TRBV13 to TRBJ2-5, with TRBD2 identical over 14 bases. The germline gives CDR1 PRHDT, CDR2 FYEKMQ (reference sequence). The CDR3 extends over 15 amino acids. V trimming: 4 bases; J trimming: 5 bases; junction bases outside the gene matches: 3. As DNA, the CDR3 is TGTGCCAGCAGCTCGACTAGCGGGGGGGCGGAGACCCAGTACTTC. It specifies CASSSTSGGAETQYF.

This clonotype has a handful of counts. The chain couples TRBV20-1 to TRBJ1-5; 9 bases agree with TRBD1. Germline trimming cut 4 bases from V and 3 bases from J; bases unmatched to any gene: 10. This CDR3 has 16 residues. CDR1 and CDR2 (germline): DFQATT, SNEGSKA (reference sequence). This CDR3 is CSAITGTGIVNQPQHF. The CDR3 DNA is TGCAGTGCTATAACCGGGACAGGGATAGTCAATCAGCCCCAGCATTTT.

This clonotype has a count of ten or more. This sequence joins TRBV15 and TRBJ2-1; D gene uncertain. Germline CDR1 reads LNHNV; CDR2 reads YYDKDF (reference sequence). The CDR3 consists of 12 residues. Trimming took off 3 bases at V and 9 bases at J, with 9 bases between the two ends. The CDR3 reads CATSRGSGEQFF. The CDR3 nucleotides are TGTGCCACCAGCAGGGGTTCTGGTGAGCAGTTCTTC.

There are many counts of this clonotype. The chain joins TRBV13 to TRBJ2-1; D not resolved. The CDR3 contains 13 residues. V lost 2 bases, J lost 6 bases, and 8 bases lay in between. CDR1 and CDR2 from the germline V gene are PRHDT and FYEKMQ (reference sequence). The CDR3: CASSLRGSNEQFF. In DNA, the CDR3 is TGTGCCAGCAGCTTACGAGGAAGCAATGAGCAGTTCTTC.

The rearrangement joins TRBV20-1 to TRBJ2-7, with a weak D call TRBD1 (6 bases). The length of the CDR3 is 14 residues. Per the germline V gene, CDR1 is DFQATT and CDR2 is SNEGSKA (reference sequence). Trimming pared 1 base from V and 6 bases from J, leaving 16 bases between. CDR3 DNA: TGCAGTGCTAGAGGTATGGCGCAGGGGAGCGAGCAGTACTTC. This sequence encodes CSARGMAQGSEQYF.

There are a few counts of this clonotype. The J gene is TRBJ1-2, the V gene TRBV6-2 or TRBV6-3; D is perhaps TRBD1 (6 bases). Trimming stripped 5 bases from V and 6 bases from J, with 16 bases between. The CDR3 is 14 amino acids. From germline, CDR1 is MNHEY and CDR2 SVGEGT. The CDR3 sequence: CASSLLTGVHGYTF. CDR3 DNA sequence: TGTGCCAGCAGTCTCCTGACAGGTGTTCATGGCTACACCTTC.

This clonotype has ten or more counts. The chain recombines TRBV5-4 with TRBJ2-3; no reliable D call. The CDR3 has 15 residues. Looked up from germline, CDR1 is SGHNT and CDR2 is YYREEE (reference sequence). Trimming removed 3 bases at V and 0 bases at J, with 11 bases between. CDR3 amino acids: CASSSGQSSTDTQYF. The CDR3, as DNA: TGTGCCAGCAGCTCAGGTCAATCTAGCACAGATACGCAGTATTTT.

The chain uses TRBV7-2 and TRBJ1-5; a weak D match, TRBD1 (6 bases). Per germline, CDR1 SGHTA and CDR2 FQGNSA. The CDR3 is made up of 15 amino acids. Trimming cost V 1 base and J 4 bases, with 11 bases left between them. The CDR3 reads CASSLGGARNQPQHF. The CDR3 nucleotides are TGTGCCAGCAGCTTAGGGGGGGCTCGGAATCAGCCCCAGCATTTT.

This clonotype was seen a few times. The chain carries TRBV20-1 and TRBJ2-3, with D possibly matching TRBD2 (5 bases). The CDR3 is 13 amino acids. Per the germline V gene, CDR1 is DFQATT and CDR2 is SNEGSKA (reference sequence). The CDR3 sequence: CRADYRQTDTQYF. CDR3 DNA: TGCAGGGCAGACTACCGCCAAACAGATACGCAGTATTTT.

This clonotype was observed at least ten times. The CDR3 DNA follows: TGTGCCAGCAGCTTGTTAGGGCTCGGGGGCAATCAGCCCCAGCATTTT. It encodes CASSLLGLGGNQPQHF. The rearrangement joins TRBV5-6 to TRBJ1-5; D is uncertain. The CDR3 totals 16 residues. Germline V gene sequence: CDR1 SGHDT, CDR2 YYEEEE. The germline V and J ends were trimmed by 1 base and 2 bases, with 13 bases remaining between them. Full variable domain (rest looked up from reference TRBV5-6 and TRBJ1-5): DAGVTQSPTHLIKTRGQQVTLRCSPKSGHDTVSWYQQALGQGPQFIFQYYEEEERQRGNFPDRFSGHQFPNYSSELNVNALLLGDSALYLCASSLLGLGGNQPQHFGDGTRLSIL.

There are many counts of this clonotype. The chain employs TRBV20-1 and TRBJ2-1, with a weak D call TRBD2 (5 bases). The CDR3 has 14 residues. The V gene lost 5 bases and the J gene lost 5 bases, with 16 bases spanning the gap. CDR1 and CDR2 from the germline V gene are DFQATT and SNEGSKA (reference sequence). The CDR3 reads CSAAGARVNNEQFF. The DNA of the CDR3 is TGCAGTGCTGCCGGCGCGCGGGTAAACAATGAGCAGTTCTTC.

Only a few counts were recorded for this clonotype. The J gene is TRBJ2-3, the V gene TRBV10-1, with D possibly matching TRBD2 (6 bases). This CDR3 comprises 14 residues. V lost 4 bases, J lost 4 bases, and 12 bases lay in between. Germline-derived CDR1 and CDR2 are WNHNN and SYGVQD (reference sequence). The CDR3: CASSVRGKADTQYF. For the CDR3, the DNA is TGCGCCAGCAGTGTCCGGGGGAAGGCAGATACGCAGTATTTT.